This TCR beta chain was recorded in a study of cytomegalovirus exposure and HLA in healthy donors. Primers: 60 Vbeta forward and 13 Jbeta reverse. TCRdb keeps only in-frame clones here, not all; method: immunoSEQ multiplex PCR. The sample shows about 180,000 clones, 60% to 85% of them seen only once. Trimming removed 4 bases from V and 6 bases from J, with 21 bases in between. The CDR3 is 16 residues long. CDR1 and CDR2 (germline): MNHEY, SVGAGI. The sequence derives from a male donor in good health and CMV-seronegative. J is TRBJ1-2 and V is TRBV6-5, with D tentatively TRBD1 (5 bases). What was sequenced was PBMCs. CDR3 nucleotides: TGTGCCAGCAGTTTAGGAGCGACAGACCTAACTAATGGCTACACCTTC. Its translation: CASSLGATDLTNGYTF.